This note documents a single T cell receptor (beta chain) sequence. The target antigen is unknown. The data are from a study of shared clonotypes between healthy human individuals. Clones were sequenced by immunoSEQ multiplex PCR, and TCRdb holds only the in-frame ones, with some missing. The table lists about 870,000 clones, around 93% of them singletons, with under 30% in the top ten. Terminally differentiated effector memory CD45RA+ cells were left out of the naive CD8 fraction, which was CD45RO-negative and positively selected for CCR7. Every donor, a Caucasian adult, lived in Nashville, Tennessee. The CDR3 length is 16 residues. Germline CDR1 and CDR2: SGHAT and FQNNGV. The J segment lost 2 bases and the V segment lost 6 bases, leaving 6 bases of the junction unmatched. Broader study findings: Only blood underwent sampling, and tissue repertoires likely differ.

The chain couples TRBV11-2 to TRBJ2-3; 12 nucleotides line up with TRBD2. Specimen: naive CD8+ T cells sorted from blood. This clonotype originated in a man younger than 45 in good health. CDR3 sequence reads: CASSSGLAGNTDTQYF. As DNA, the CDR3 is TGTGCCAGCAGTTCAGGACTAGCGGGAAACACAGATACGCAGTATTTT.